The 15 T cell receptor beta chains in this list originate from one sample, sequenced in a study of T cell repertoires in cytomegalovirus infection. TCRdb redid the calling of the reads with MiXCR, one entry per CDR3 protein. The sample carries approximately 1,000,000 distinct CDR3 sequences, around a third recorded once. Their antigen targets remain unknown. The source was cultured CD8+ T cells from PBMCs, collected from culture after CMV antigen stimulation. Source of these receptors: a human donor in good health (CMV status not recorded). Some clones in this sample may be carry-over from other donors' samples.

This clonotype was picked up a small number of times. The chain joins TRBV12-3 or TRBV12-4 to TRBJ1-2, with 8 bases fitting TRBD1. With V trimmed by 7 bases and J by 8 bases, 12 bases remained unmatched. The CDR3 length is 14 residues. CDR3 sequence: CASTLRDRSGGYTF. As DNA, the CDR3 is TGTGCCAGCACCCTCCGGGACAGGTCTGGCGGCTACACCTTC.

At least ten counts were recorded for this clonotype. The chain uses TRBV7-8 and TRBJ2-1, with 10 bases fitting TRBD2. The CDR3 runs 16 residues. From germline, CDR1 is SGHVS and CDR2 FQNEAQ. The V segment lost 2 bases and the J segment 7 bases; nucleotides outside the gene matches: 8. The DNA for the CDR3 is TGTGCCAGCAGCTTATCAAGCGGGGGGGCACGAAATGAGCAGTTCTTC. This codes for CASSLSSGGARNEQFF.

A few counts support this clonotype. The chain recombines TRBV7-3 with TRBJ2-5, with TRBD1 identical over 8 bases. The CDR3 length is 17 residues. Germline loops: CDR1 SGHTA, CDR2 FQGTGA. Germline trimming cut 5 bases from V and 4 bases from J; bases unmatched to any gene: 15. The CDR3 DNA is TGTGCCAGCAGCCCCTATGGGCGGACAGGGCCGGGAGAGACCCAGTACTTC. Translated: CASSPYGRTGPGETQYF.

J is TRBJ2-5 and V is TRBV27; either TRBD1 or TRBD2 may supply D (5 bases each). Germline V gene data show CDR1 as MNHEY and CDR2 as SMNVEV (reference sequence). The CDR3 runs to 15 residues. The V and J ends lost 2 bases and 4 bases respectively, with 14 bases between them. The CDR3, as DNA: TGTGCCAGCAGTTTAACCAGGGCGGGTTTAGAGACCCAGTACTTC. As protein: CASSLTRAGLETQYF.

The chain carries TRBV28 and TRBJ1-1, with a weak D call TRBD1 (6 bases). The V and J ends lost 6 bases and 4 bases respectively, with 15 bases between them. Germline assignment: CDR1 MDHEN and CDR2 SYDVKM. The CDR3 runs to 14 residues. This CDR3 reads CASSTGIPGTEAFF. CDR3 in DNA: TGTGCCAGCAGCACAGGGATTCCGGGCACTGAAGCTTTCTTT.

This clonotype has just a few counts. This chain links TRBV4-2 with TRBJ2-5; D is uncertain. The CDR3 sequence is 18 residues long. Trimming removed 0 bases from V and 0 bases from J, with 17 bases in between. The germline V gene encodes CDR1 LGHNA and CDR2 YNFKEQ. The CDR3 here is CASSQEDLAGSYQETQYF. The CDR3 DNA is TGTGCCAGCAGCCAAGAAGACCTTGCCGGGTCGTACCAAGAGACCCAGTACTTC.

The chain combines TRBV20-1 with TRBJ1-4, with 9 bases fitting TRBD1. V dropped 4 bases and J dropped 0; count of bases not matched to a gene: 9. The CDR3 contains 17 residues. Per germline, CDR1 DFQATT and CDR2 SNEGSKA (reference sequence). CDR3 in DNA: TGCAGTGCTACCGGGACAGGGCTACGTGCAACTAATGAAAAACTGTTTTTT. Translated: CSATGTGLRATNEKLFF.

In DNA form, the CDR3 reads TGTGCCAGCAGCTTCCGTCTTGGACAGGGACCTCCCGGGGAGCTGTTTTTT. It encodes CASSFRLGQGPPGELFF. The V and J genes are TRBV7-3 and TRBJ2-2; TRBD1 matches at 8 bases. This CDR3 is built from 17 residues. CDR1 and CDR2 (germline): SGHTA, FQGTGA. Losses at the gene ends were 3 bases for V and 6 bases for J; bases not matched to a gene: 12.

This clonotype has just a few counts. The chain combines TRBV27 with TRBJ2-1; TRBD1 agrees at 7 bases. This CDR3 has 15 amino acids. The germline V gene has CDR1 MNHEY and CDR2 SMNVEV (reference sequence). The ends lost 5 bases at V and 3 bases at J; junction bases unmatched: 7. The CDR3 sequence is CASSNTGDLYNEQFF. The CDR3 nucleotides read TGTGCCAGCAGTAACACAGGGGATCTCTACAATGAGCAGTTCTTC.

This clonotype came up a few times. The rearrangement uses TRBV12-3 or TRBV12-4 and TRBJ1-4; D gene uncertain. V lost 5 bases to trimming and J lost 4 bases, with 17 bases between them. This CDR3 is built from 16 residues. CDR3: CASSQRSWLSNEKLFF. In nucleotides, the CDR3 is TGTGCCAGCAGTCAACGCTCGTGGTTAAGTAATGAAAAACTGTTTTTT.

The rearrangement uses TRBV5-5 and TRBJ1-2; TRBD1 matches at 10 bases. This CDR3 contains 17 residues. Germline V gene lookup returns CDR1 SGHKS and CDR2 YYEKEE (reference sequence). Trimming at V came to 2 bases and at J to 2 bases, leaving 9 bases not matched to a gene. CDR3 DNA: TGTGCCAGCAGCTTCTACGGGACAGGGGCCCCCAACTATGGCTACACCTTC. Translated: CASSFYGTGAPNYGYTF.

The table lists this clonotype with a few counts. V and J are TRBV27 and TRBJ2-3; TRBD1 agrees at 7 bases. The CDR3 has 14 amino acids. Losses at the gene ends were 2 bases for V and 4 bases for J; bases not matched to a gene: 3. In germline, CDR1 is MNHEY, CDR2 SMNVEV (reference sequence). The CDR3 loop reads CASSLQGGPDTQYF. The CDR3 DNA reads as TGTGCCAGCAGTTTACAAGGGGGCCCAGATACGCAGTATTTT.

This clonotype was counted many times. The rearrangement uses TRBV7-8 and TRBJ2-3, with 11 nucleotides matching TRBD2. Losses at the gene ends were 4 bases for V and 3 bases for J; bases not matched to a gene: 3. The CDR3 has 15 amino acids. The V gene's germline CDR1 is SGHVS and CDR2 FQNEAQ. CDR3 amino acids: CASSSLAGGTDTQYF. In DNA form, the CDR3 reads TGTGCCAGCAGCTCCCTAGCGGGGGGAACAGATACGCAGTATTTT. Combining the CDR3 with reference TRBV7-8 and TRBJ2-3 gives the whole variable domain GAGVSQSPRYKVAKRGQDVALRCDPISGHVSLFWYQQALGQGPEFLTYFQNEAQLDKSGLPSDRFFAERPEGSVSTLKIQRTQQEDSAVYLCASSSLAGGTDTQYFGPGTRLTVL.

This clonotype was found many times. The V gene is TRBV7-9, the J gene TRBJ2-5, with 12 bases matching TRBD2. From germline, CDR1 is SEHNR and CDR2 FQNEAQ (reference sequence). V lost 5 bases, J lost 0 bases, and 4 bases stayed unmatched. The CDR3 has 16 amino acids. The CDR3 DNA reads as TGTGCCAGCAGCGGGACTAGCGGGCTCTACCAAGAGACCCAGTACTTC. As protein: CASSGTSGLYQETQYF.

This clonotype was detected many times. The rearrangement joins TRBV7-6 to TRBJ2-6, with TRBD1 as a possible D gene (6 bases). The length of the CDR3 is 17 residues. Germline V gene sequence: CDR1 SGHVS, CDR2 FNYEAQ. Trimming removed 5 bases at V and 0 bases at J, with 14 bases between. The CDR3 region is CASSMTGPPSGANVLTF. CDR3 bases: TGTGCCAGCAGCATGACAGGTCCTCCCTCTGGGGCCAACGTCCTGACTTTC.